The source of this TCR beta chain is a study of CD8 T cells in ankylosing spondylitis. Overall study results and limits: Enrichment of disease-linked clones was reportedly significant in matched ankylosing spondylitis synovial fluid. Disease-linked clones proved CD8+ and comparatively uncommon in peripheral blood. Ankylosing spondylitis blood appeared to carry a characteristic TCR beta motif of several highly homologous variants.

In making TCR beta libraries, quantitative 5'-RACE with molecular barcodes was used. TCRdb re-analysed the 5' RACE reads in MiXCR, keeping a single row per CDR3 protein. The repertoire holds over 150,000 distinct CDR3 sequences, with roughly 13% as singletons. Turning to this clonotype: Its antigen remains unknown.

The sequencing sample was made of blood, either unsorted or a sorted T cell fraction (not recorded which). The clonotype was recovered from a male donor with ankylosing spondylitis or in good health (not recorded which).

In DNA, the CDR3 is TGTGCCAGCAGCCCCTCCAGGGTGGGGGACTACGAGCAGTACTTC. It is translated as CASSPSRVGDYEQYF. The chain couples TRBV7-9 to TRBJ2-7; D may match TRBD1 or TRBD2 (5 bases each). Germline V gives CDR1 SEHNR, CDR2 FQNEAQ (reference sequence). V was shortened by 5 bases and J by 3 bases, with 17 bases between the two germline ends. The CDR3 contains 15 residues.